The T cell receptor (beta chain) under discussion was sequenced for a study of blood T cell repertoires in COVID-19. As for the study in general: Samples of COVID-19 (acute and convalescent) were obtained from the United States, Italy and Spain. From T cells, B-cell-depleted T cells, or PBMCs came the material, which was cDNA or gDNA.

Per the authors' pipeline: Amplifying reference gene primers gave estimates of nucleated cell counts. Assay used: immunoSEQ multiplex PCR; TCRdb lists only in-frame clones, some missing. V, J and clone size were drawn from that table, and D and trimming were deduced from the DNA. The sample has approximately 29,000 clones, about 78% seen once. This CDR3 has 19 residues. V trimming: 4 bases; J trimming: 1 base; junction bases outside the gene matches: 16. The specimen sequenced was peripheral blood. V is TRBV23-1 and J is TRBJ2-3, with 8 bases that match TRBD2. TRBV23-1 is an ORF for which the function is uncertain. The clonotype originates from a boy aged 2 to 10 with active or convalescent COVID-19. This CDR3 is CASSPSPPVVAGRTDTQYF. For the CDR3, the DNA is TGCGCCAGCAGTCCCTCGCCCCCGGTGGTAGCGGGACGCACAGATACGCAGTATTTT.